The sequence of this T cell receptor (beta chain) was determined in a study of read filtering for tumor transcriptome and immune sequencing. Study-wide context: After DNase treatment, RNA was made into whole-transcriptome libraries.

V dropped 5 bases and J dropped 0 bases, with 17 bases sitting between them. Germline V CDR1 and CDR2: SGHAT, FQDESV (reference sequence). This CDR3 is 16 amino acids long. From about 0.4 ug of RNA, a library with molecular barcoded alpha/delta and beta/gamma adaptors was made. TCRdb processed the reads anew with MiXCR; each CDR3 protein has one entry. The sample includes nearly 60,000 distinct CDR3 sequences, 12% seen only once; the top ten take more than 15%. This clonotype was counted many times. The receptor was derived from a donor over 35 with multiple myeloma. Sequenced sample: a population of CD138-negative cells sorted from bone marrow. The V and J genes are TRBV11-1 and TRBJ2-7, with TRBD1 as a possible D gene (6 bases). The CDR3 bases are TGTGCCAGCAGCGCCGACCACAGGGCGAGCTCCTACGAGCAGTACTTC. Translating gives CASSADHRASSYEQYF.